Sequencing of this T cell receptor (beta chain) was carried out in a study of blood T cell repertoires in COVID-19. Study at large: Sites in the United States, Italy and Spain provided acute and convalescent COVID-19 samples. PBMCs, B-cell-depleted T cells, or T cells provided the cDNA or gDNA that made up the material.

The ends were cut back, 3 bases at V and 8 bases at J, with 17 bases in the middle. This CDR3 is 15 amino acids long. The germline CDR1 and CDR2 sequences are KGHDR and SFDVKD. Original methodology: Using reference gene primer amplification, nucleated cell counts were estimated. The data were produced by immunoSEQ multiplex PCR, yet TCRdb's version contains in-frame clones alone and is incomplete. V, J and clone size derive from that table, while D and trimming were established from the DNA sequence. Of around 180,000 clones in the sample, 88% were seen once. The sequenced sample consisted of peripheral blood. This receptor was obtained from a human donor in a cohort sampled during active COVID-19. The V call is TRBV24-1, the J call TRBJ2-3; possibly TRBD2 for D (6 bases). The CDR3 protein is CATSDRSSDQGTQYF. In DNA form, the CDR3 reads TGTGCCACCAGTGATCGGTCTAGCGACCAGGGTACGCAGTATTTT.